Presented here are 2 T cell receptor beta chains from one specimen sequenced in a study of vaccination and CD4 T cells after COVID-19. Treatment reported: roughly 11-day PBMC culture with coronavirus spike peptide pools or control peptides (ViraFEST assay). No cognate antigen is known for these TCRs. Researchers used the Oncomine TCR Beta short-read assay to sequence DNA from cultured CD4+ T cells. TCRdb reanalysed the PCR reads using MiXCR and keeps one entry per CDR3 protein. This table has over 15,000 distinct CDR3 sequences, approximately 67% appearing once. Sequenced sample: CD4+ T cells from blood, cultured in vitro. These receptors all come from a human donor who had recovered from COVID-19.

The chain links TRBV7-6 to TRBJ1-5, with D possibly TRBD1 on 6 matching bases. CDR1 and CDR2 from the germline V gene are SGHVS and FNYEAQ. Deletions cut 4 bases from V and 0 bases from J, with 13 bases between. The CDR3 is made up of 16 amino acids. Here the CDR3 DNA reads TGTGCCAGCAGCTCCAGGGGTAGGGATAGCAATCAGCCCCAGCATTTT. Amino acids: CASSSRGRDSNQPQHF.

The rearrangement links TRBV6-2 or TRBV6-3 to TRBJ2-7; the D is unclear. The CDR3 is made up of 15 amino acids. V lost 0 bases and J lost 3, with 12 bases in between. Germline lookup yields CDR1 MNHEY and CDR2 SVGEGT. For the CDR3, the DNA is TGTGCCAGCAGTTACTCGAGTCTTAATATCTACGAGCAGTACTTC. It encodes CASSYSSLNIYEQYF.